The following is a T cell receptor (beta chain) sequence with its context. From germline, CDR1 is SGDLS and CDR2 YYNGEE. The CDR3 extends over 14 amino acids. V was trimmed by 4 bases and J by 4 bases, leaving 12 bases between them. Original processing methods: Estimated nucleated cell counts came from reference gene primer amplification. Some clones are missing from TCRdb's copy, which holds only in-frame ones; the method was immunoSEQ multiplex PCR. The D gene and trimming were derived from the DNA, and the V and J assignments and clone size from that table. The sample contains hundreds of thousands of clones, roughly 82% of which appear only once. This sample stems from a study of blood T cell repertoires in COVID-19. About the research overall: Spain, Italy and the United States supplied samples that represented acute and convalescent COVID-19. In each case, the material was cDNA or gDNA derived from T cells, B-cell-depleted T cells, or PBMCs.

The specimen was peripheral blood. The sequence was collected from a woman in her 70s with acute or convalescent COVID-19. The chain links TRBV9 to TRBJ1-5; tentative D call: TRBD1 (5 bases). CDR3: CASSSGGGNQPQHF. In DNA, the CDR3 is TGTGCCAGCAGCTCGGGGGGAGGGAATCAGCCCCAGCATTTT.